This entry is about one T cell receptor (beta chain). No antigen is known for it. This CDR3 contains 15 residues. CDR1 is SGHTA, CDR2 FQGNSA, per germline. V shed 1 base and J shed 3 bases, with 7 bases lying between them. This specimen comes from a study of cytomegalovirus exposure and HLA in healthy donors. Findings and limits, study-wide: Generally TCR sequences proved uncommon, though certain public TCRs appeared in numerous donors. In a later analysis, productive TCRs from donors in an Asian-associated ancestry cluster reportedly carried fewer N-insertions than the cohort mean. Some V segments, including TRBV6-2 and TRBV6-3, were excluded as indistinguishable.

Both 60 Vbeta primers and 13 Jbeta primers went into the PCR. Clones were sequenced by immunoSEQ multiplex PCR, and TCRdb holds only the in-frame ones, with some missing. The repertoire includes about 98,000 clones, around three quarters of them detected once, and approximately 15% sits in the top ten. Nominally healthy donors provided the samples, though records likely missed some immune exposures. This clonotype was sampled from a man between 60 and 75 years old in good health and CMV-seropositive. Specimen: PBMCs. The chain employs TRBV7-2 and TRBJ1-6, with a weak D call TRBD1 (5 bases). CDR3 region: CASSLVRDYNSPLHF. CDR3 bases: TGTGCCAGCAGCTTAGTCAGGGACTATAATTCACCCCTCCACTTT.